This T cell receptor (beta chain) is from a study of post-analysis software for immune sequencing data. Study background: Patients had relapsing-remitting, secondary progressive or progressive-relapsing multiple sclerosis; some lacked subtype. Notes on the study in general: Normalized Chao1 diversity was significantly lower in multiple sclerosis patients than in controls. The authors found that F measure strongly co-clustered same-batch samples. Higher frequency in patients than in controls was seen for about 5 TRBV segments, with TRBV5-6, TRBV5-1 and TRBV20-1 among them.

Prepared TCR beta cDNA libraries contained unique molecular identifiers. T cells numbering 1 to 10 million yielded some 520,000 cDNA molecules. Using its own MiXCR run on the PCR reads, TCRdb lists one record per CDR3 protein. Of about 380,000 distinct CDR3 sequences listed, around 33% are singletons. The CDR3 runs 14 residues. Germline values: CDR1 LGHDT, CDR2 YNNKEL (reference sequence). Remarks on this clonotype: Its matching antigen is unknown.

The sequenced sample was blood. This clonotype was sampled from a girl aged 10 to 17 with multiple sclerosis. The chain joins TRBV3-1 to TRBJ2-5; the D gene could be TRBD1 or TRBD2 (6 bases each). With the DNA end fitting TRBJ2-7 better, the J assignment may be wrong. The CDR3 protein is CASSQGSGAFEQYF. Here the CDR3 DNA reads TGTGCCAGCAGCCAAGGATCGGGGGCGTTCGAGCAGTACTTC.